The subject of this entry is one T cell receptor (beta chain). Its specificity is not known. This sample is drawn from a study of T cell responses to AZD1222 COVID-19 vaccine. The data were produced by immunoSEQ multiplex PCR, yet TCRdb's version contains in-frame clones alone and is incomplete. Here the sample spans approximately 80,000 clones, approximately 83% being singletons. Study-wide results and limits: Baseline seropositivity characterized only a handful of AZD1222 recipients. Nearly half of the spike-specific TCRs reportedly recognize variant regions that carry no mutations. Every sample of the repertoires postdated the peak T cell response.

This TCR was recovered from an adult who received the AZD1222 COVID-19 vaccine. The input for sequencing was peripheral blood, taken 28 days after the second AZD1222 dose.

CDR3 nucleotides: TGTGCCAGCAAACGGGACCAAAACGTTCAGCCCCAGCATTTT. This codes for CASKRDQNVQPQHF. This chain joins TRBV2 and TRBJ1-5, with D possibly matching TRBD1 (5 bases). The CDR3 length is 14 residues. The germline V gene encodes CDR1 SNHLY and CDR2 FYNNEI. Trimming shortened V by 7 bases and J by 6 bases, and 16 bases separated the two germline ends.